The 20 T cell receptor beta chains reported below all come from one sample, sequenced in a study of cytomegalovirus exposure and HLA in healthy donors. 60 Vbeta and 13 Jbeta primers were used in PCR. Data came from immunoSEQ multiplex PCR; TCRdb stores just in-frame clones and leaves some out. The profile shows about 89,000 clones, approximately 71% of them singletons. The sequenced material came from PBMCs. The receptors derive from a man aged 30-40 years in good health and CMV-seronegative.

The chain carries TRBV7-8 and TRBJ2-5; 7 positions match TRBD1. CDR1 SGHVS and CDR2 FQNEAQ come from the germline V gene. This CDR3 comprises 15 residues. Trimming cost V 5 bases and J 2 bases; bases outside gene matches: 8. The CDR3 sequence: CASSKTGTVQETQYF. In DNA form, the CDR3 reads TGTGCCAGCAGCAAAACCGGGACAGTGCAAGAGACCCAGTACTTC.

The rearrangement links TRBV14 to TRBJ2-7; D might be TRBD2 (5 bases). Trimming removed 1 base at V and 6 bases at J, with 10 bases between. The CDR3 runs 13 residues. The germline V gene encodes CDR1 SGHDN and CDR2 FVKESK. The CDR3 nucleotides read TGTGCCAGCAGCCAAGCAGGAGGAGGCGAGCAGTACTTC. Its translation: CASSQAGGGEQYF.

CDR3 sequence: CARSFSRTRANEQFF. The CDR3 region has the DNA TGTGCCAGAAGCTTCAGCCGGACTAGGGCGAATGAGCAGTTCTTC. The chain joins TRBV5-3 to TRBJ2-1; 7 bases align to TRBD2. TRBV5-3 is sorted into the ORF group, with uncertain function. The CDR3 totals 15 residues. J lost 7 bases, V lost 2 bases, and 9 bases had no gene match.

This sequence joins TRBV27 and TRBJ1-5, with D perhaps matching TRBD1 (5 bases). Germline V gene sequence: CDR1 MNHEY, CDR2 SMNVEV (reference sequence). The V and J ends lost 3 bases and 2 bases respectively, with 11 bases between them. The CDR3 is made up of 15 amino acids. CDR3 amino acids: CASSFGGEGNQPQHF. Written as DNA, the CDR3 is TGTGCCAGCAGTTTCGGAGGGGAGGGCAATCAGCCCCAGCATTTT.

V usage is TRBV6-1 and J usage is TRBJ2-2; TRBD2 agrees at 12 bases. The junction had 8 bases not matched to a gene; V was cut back by 6 bases and J by 9 bases. Per germline, CDR1 MNHNS and CDR2 SASEGT. The CDR3 spans 15 residues. The DNA for the CDR3 is TGTGCCAGCAGGAGGACTAGCGGGACCGACTGGGAGCTGTTTTTT. Protein: CASRRTSGTDWELFF.

This clone has a single count. The J gene is TRBJ1-3, the V gene TRBV6-1; D call uncertain. There are 13 residues in the CDR3. Trimming cost V 7 bases and J 1 base, with 8 bases left between them. Germline V gene sequence: CDR1 MNHNS, CDR2 SASEGT. CDR3 residues: CASNSGSGNTIYF. CDR3 nucleotides: TGTGCCAGCAATTCGGGTTCTGGAAACACCATATATTTT.

The V gene is TRBV11-2, the J gene TRBJ2-2; D remains ambiguous. Germline V gene lookup returns CDR1 SGHAT and CDR2 FQNNGV. Trimming left V 2 bases short and J 2 bases short, with 9 bases between. This CDR3 has 15 amino acids. The CDR3 protein is CASSLYYGNTGELFF. Written as DNA, the CDR3 is TGTGCCAGCAGCTTATATTACGGTAACACCGGGGAGCTGTTTTTT.

This chain links TRBV10-2 with TRBJ2-5; the D gene is possibly TRBD2 (6 bases). The end of the DNA fits TRBJ2-7 better, so the J call may be wrong. Germline V lookup: CDR1 WSHSY, CDR2 SAAADI. CDR3 size: 16 residues. The CDR3 protein is CASSHPPGLKSYEQYF. The CDR3 DNA reads as TGCGCCAGCAGCCATCCCCCGGGACTCAAGTCCTACGAGCAGTACTTC.

In its sample, this clone was seen once. The chain uses TRBV6-5 and TRBJ1-6; TRBD1 matches 9 bases. The CDR3 has 14 amino acids. Germline V gene sequence: CDR1 MNHEY, CDR2 SVGAGI. The trim removed 5 bases at V and 9 bases at J, leaving 5 bases unmatched. As DNA, the CDR3 is TGTGCCAGCAGTCAGGACAGGGGAGGTTCACCCCTCCACTTT. This sequence encodes CASSQDRGGSPLHF.

CDR3 nucleotides: TGCGCCAGCAGTGTCAGTCCTTATTATAATTCACCCCTCCACTTT. Its protein product is CASSVSPYYNSPLHF. V usage is TRBV10-2 and J usage is TRBJ1-6; no clear D. This CDR3 region has 15 residues. Trimming shortened V by 4 bases and J by 4 bases, and 11 bases separated the two germline ends. Germline loops: CDR1 WSHSY, CDR2 SAAADI.

Concerning this clone: The same CDR3 is also encoded by other DNA sequences in this sample. This chain connects TRBV7-2 to TRBJ2-7, with TRBD2 as a possible D gene (6 bases). Per the germline V gene, CDR1 is SGHTA and CDR2 is FQGNSA. The V end was cut by 5 bases, the J end by 7 bases, with 21 bases between. The CDR3 covers 15 residues. The CDR3 region is CASSPDWGSGYEQYF. The CDR3 DNA is TGTGCCAGCAGCCCGGATTGGGGTAGCGGTTATGAGCAGTACTTC.

The CDR3 DNA is TGTGCCAGCAGCTTCCAGGGGCAGCCCCAGCATTTT. Protein sequence: CASSFQGQPQHF. The chain links TRBV7-9 to TRBJ1-5; tentatively, D is TRBD1 (6 bases). CDR1 is SEHNR, CDR2 FQNEAQ, per germline (reference sequence). The ends were cut back, 3 bases at V and 7 bases at J, with 7 bases in the middle. The CDR3 runs 12 residues.

For this clone: One end of the junction varies from germline; a read error may be responsible. The chain is built from TRBV7-9 and TRBJ2-1; the match to TRBD2 covers 10 bases. CDR3 length equals 16 residues. Germline CDR1 and CDR2: SEHNR and FQNEAQ (reference sequence). CDR3 in amino acids: CSSSSRLAGGRDEQFF. CDR3 sequence (DNA): TGTTCCAGCAGCTCACGATTAGCGGGAGGTAGGGATGAGCAGTTCTTC.

This chain links TRBV5-1 with TRBJ2-2, with no clear D. The CDR3 extends over 16 amino acids. CDR1 and CDR2 (germline): SGHRS, YFSETQ. Trimming removed 0 bases at V and 0 bases at J, with 9 bases between. The CDR3 loop is CASSLAALANTGELFF. CDR3 coding DNA: TGCGCCAGCAGCTTGGCAGCGCTAGCGAACACCGGGGAGCTGTTTTTT.

V and J are TRBV27 and TRBJ2-5; tentative D call: TRBD2 (5 bases). The closer fit of TRBJ2-7 to the DNA end suggests the J call may be wrong. This CDR3 spans 13 amino acids. Germline CDR1 MNHEY, CDR2 SMNVEV (reference sequence). CDR3 sequence reads: CASREADSYEQYF. Written as DNA, the CDR3 is TGTGCCAGCAGGGAGGCTGACTCCTACGAGCAGTACTTC.

The V gene is TRBV25-1, the J gene TRBJ2-7, with 7 bases identical to TRBD2. This CDR3 spans 15 amino acids. Germline CDR1 is MGHDK and CDR2 is SYGVNS. V shed 0 bases, J shed 2 bases, and the junction held 4 bases outside the gene matches. The CDR3 reads CASSEYGGGTYEQYF. CDR3 in DNA: TGTGCCAGCAGTGAATATGGGGGAGGGACCTACGAGCAGTACTTC.

The chain links TRBV28 to TRBJ1-1; unclear D gene. This CDR3 is 12 amino acids long. Per the germline V gene, CDR1 is MDHEN and CDR2 is SYDVKM. V lost 1 base and J 7 bases, leaving 7 bases between the germline ends. The CDR3 bases are TGTGCCAGCAGTTTATCGGTCCGTGAAGCTTTCTTT. Translating gives CASSLSVREAFF.

The sample holds a few counts of this clone. This sequence joins TRBV19 and TRBJ1-2; D unclear. V shed 7 bases and J shed 7 bases, with 19 bases lying between them. From germline, CDR1 is LNHDA and CDR2 SQIVND (reference sequence). The CDR3 has 14 amino acids. The CDR3 DNA is TGTGCCAGTATGGAGGGCTTCGGACCTCTTGGCTACACCTTC. This encodes CASMEGFGPLGYTF.

The chain employs TRBV27 and TRBJ2-7; the match to TRBD2 covers 12 bases. Germline CDR1 is MNHEY and CDR2 is SMNVEV (reference sequence). J gave up 2 bases and V 5 bases, and 4 bases lay outside the gene matches. This CDR3 has 15 residues. CDR3 DNA: TGTGCCAGCAGTCACGCTAGCGGGAGGGCCTACGAGCAGTACTTC. The encoded protein is CASSHASGRAYEQYF.

A few counts support this clone. J is TRBJ1-2 and V is TRBV4-1, with D possibly TRBD1 on 6 matching bases. The V and J ends lost 2 bases and 7 bases respectively, with 14 bases between them. The germline gives CDR1 MGHRA, CDR2 YSYEKL. The CDR3 runs to 14 residues. CDR3 coding DNA: TGCGCCAGCAGCCAACAACAGGGTTTGGGTGGCTACACCTTC. It codes for CASSQQQGLGGYTF.